Sequencing of this T cell receptor beta chain was carried out in a study of cytomegalovirus exposure and HLA in healthy donors. Comments on this clone: Its specificity is not known.

Study results and caveats: Cytomegalovirus-associated status was assigned to roughly 160 TCR beta chains.

V was pared by 0 bases and J by 6 bases, with 9 bases of the junction left unmatched. Germline V gene data show CDR1 as LNHNV and CDR2 as YYDKDF (reference sequence). The CDR3 consists of 17 residues. It was with 60 Vbeta and 13 Jbeta primers that the PCR ran. Assay used: immunoSEQ multiplex PCR; TCRdb lists only in-frame clones, some missing. The sample records about 84,000 clones, around 66% being singletons. The sample comprised PBMCs. The sequence was obtained from a woman in her forties in good health and CMV-seropositive. This chain uses TRBV15 with TRBJ2-7, with TRBD1 matching 12 bases. CDR3 sequence: CATSRDRTGTGGLEQYF. CDR3 nucleotide sequence: TGTGCCACCAGCAGAGATCGGACCGGGACAGGGGGCCTCGAGCAGTACTTC.